The clone carrying this T cell receptor (beta chain) was seen once. In the authors' methods: ImmunoSEQ gave junction-only sequences without quality scores, so filtering differed. TCRdb's table, derived via immunoSEQ multiplex PCR, lists solely in-frame clones and lacks some. The V and J calls and the clone size are those of that table, but D and trimming were determined from the DNA. The table includes 950,000 to 1,100,000 clones, approximately 68% detected once. In germline, CDR1 is MNHNY, CDR2 SVGAGI (reference sequence). There are 12 residues in the CDR3. V was clipped by 4 bases and J by 2 bases, with 6 bases between them. Donors, without exception, were Caucasian adults residing in Nashville, Tennessee. This record comes from a study of shared clonotypes between healthy human individuals.

Sequenced material: memory CD4+ T cells sorted from blood. The subset was: CD45RA-negative fraction. This receptor was identified in a man aged 18 to 30 in good health. J is TRBJ2-7 and V is TRBV6-6; D is possibly TRBD2 (5 bases). The CDR3 DNA follows: TGTGCCAGCAGTTCGACTACCTACGAGCAGTACTTC. Translated, it gives CASSSTTYEQYF.